Listed below are T cell receptor beta chains from one sample, sequenced in a study of T cell clonotyping in hematopoietic cell transplantation. The protocol was immunoSEQ multiplex PCR, while the TCRdb copy is restricted to in-frame clones and leaves out a portion. The data contain 8,500 to 14,000 clones, approximately 92% of them singletons. The sample consisted of PBMCs, taken 100 days after allogeneic stem cell transplant. The source is a female patient over 55 who had an allogeneic stem cell transplant from an unrelated donor, so the T cells may come from the graft donor. Some clones in this sample may be carry-over from other donors' samples. Each CDR3 is given without its conserved first and last residue.

V	J	CDR3
TRBV28	TRBJ2-2	ASTYAGTTNTGELF
TRBV7-8	TRBJ2-5	ASSDPGLPETQY
TRBV19	TRBJ2-1	ASSIGSGVYNEQF
TRBV7-9	TRBJ2-1	ASSFLGGRGEQF
TRBV28	TRBJ2-2	ASSLMGQGESGELF
TRBV6-5	TRBJ2-7	ASRSGLRPHYEQY
TRBV13	TRBJ2-3	ASSLRGANTDTQY
TRBV6-1	TRBJ2-7	ASSHRDNSYEQY
TRBV9	TRBJ2-5	ASSVGKYQETQY
TRBV11-2	TRBJ2-5	ASSLWGGETQY
TRBV4-2	TRBJ2-2	ASSQETGLNTGELF
TRBV7-2	TRBJ2-3	ASSLPASGRLWDTQY
TRBV30	TRBJ2-1	AWSAGSGYNEQF
TRBV27	TRBJ1-2	ASSLKGGNYGYT
TRBV2	TRBJ2-5	ASSELTVGEKETQY
TRBV4-3	TRBJ2-7	ASSQGRGSSEQY
TRBV7-3	TRBJ2-2	ASSQGAGTGELF
TRBV28	TRBJ2-7	ASSLEEWDRVYEQY
TRBV7-2	TRBJ2-3	ASSLAAYTDTQY
TRBV7-9	TRBJ2-3	ASSPRQGGHGTDTQY
TRBV19	TRBJ2-1	ASSIEGREQF
TRBV19	TRBJ2-7	ASSDRSTGYEQY
TRBV29-1	TRBJ2-7	SVGSAAGVGYEQY
TRBV9	TRBJ1-3	ASSARGYGGLLN
TRBV9	TRBJ2-7	ASSRDGREKSEQY
TRBV5-6	TRBJ1-1	ASSAEGEAF
TRBV11-2	TRBJ1-1	ASSLYRTEAF
TRBV6-6	TRBJ1-5	ASSYGAGSQPQH
TRBV6-6	TRBJ2-7	ASSLDGYEQY
TRBV28	TRBJ1-5	ASSTGLVDQPQH
TRBV13	TRBJ2-1	ASSLGGNEQF
TRBV11-3	TRBJ2-2	ASSLGGGLGELF
TRBV4-2	TRBJ1-1	ASSDGEFLTEAF
TRBV6-5	TRBJ1-5	ASSYLNQPQH
TRBV7-9	TRBJ2-3	ASTGLASSTDTQY
TRBV10-3	TRBJ2-7	AISEPSPQGFYEQY
TRBV6-1	TRBJ2-1	ASSGLTSGTRWFNEQF
TRBV6-5	TRBJ1-2	ASKVGTNYGYT
TRBV10-3	TRBJ1-2	AILAATGLSVGGYT
TRBV30	TRBJ1-1	AWAAYTEAF
TRBV29-1	TRBJ1-5	SASPDGPNQPQH